Listed below are T cell receptor beta chains from one sample, sequenced in a study of beta chain features in type 1 diabetes. Assay: immunoSEQ multiplex PCR; the TCRdb copy retains only in-frame clones and omits some. This table holds hundreds of thousands of clones, around 15% found once. Sequenced: naive CD4+ T cells from blood. The origin of the receptors is a man younger than 35 with type 1 diabetes. CDR3s include the opening cysteine and the closing phenylalanine or tryptophan. The order of the fields is clone size, V gene, J gene, CDR3 length, D gene, CDR3 protein, CDR3 DNA. A D gene is named only where the DNA matches it firmly. The size field is filled for only some rows; it gives once, few, many or a size class.

size: NA; V: TRBV29-1; J: TRBJ1-3; length: 14; D: TRBD1; CDR3: CSAQTGELGNTIYF; DNA: TGCAGCGCCCAGACAGGGGAACTCGGAAACACCATATATTTT
size: few; V: TRBV2; J: TRBJ2-6; length: 15; D: NA; CDR3: CASRDRSSGANVLTF; DNA: TGTGCCAGCCGGGACCGCTCCTCTGGGGCCAACGTCCTGACTTTC
size: NA; V: TRBV5-1; J: TRBJ2-7; length: 14; D: TRBD1; CDR3: CASSRTGSAYEQYF; DNA: TGCGCCAGCAGTCGGACAGGTTCTGCCTACGAGCAGTACTTC
size: NA; V: TRBV15; J: TRBJ1-1; length: 14; D: NA; CDR3: CATSRGQMNTEAFF; DNA: TGTGCCACCAGCAGAGGACAGATGAACACTGAAGCTTTCTTT
size: few; V: TRBV6-5; J: TRBJ1-2; length: 13; D: NA; CDR3: CASQRVEGYGYTF; DNA: TGTGCCAGCCAAAGGGTGGAGGGCTATGGCTACACCTTC
size: NA; V: TRBV7-9; J: TRBJ2-7; length: 13; D: NA; CDR3: CASSLQVPYEQYF; DNA: TGTGCCAGCAGCCTCCAGGTTCCCTACGAGCAGTACTTC
size: NA; V: TRBV7-9; J: TRBJ2-7; length: 14; D: NA; CDR3: CASSLGGTAYEQYF; DNA: TGTGCCAGCAGCTTAGGGGGGACTGCATACGAGCAGTACTTC
size: NA; V: TRBV30; J: TRBJ2-1; length: 14; D: NA; CDR3: CAWSVVGEGSEQFF; DNA: TGTGCCTGGAGTGTAGTGGGAGAAGGGTCTGAGCAGTTCTTC
size: NA; V: TRBV19; J: TRBJ2-6; length: 18; D: NA; CDR3: CASTLTGWAVPGANVLTF; DNA: TGTGCCAGTACACTCACAGGGTGGGCGGTTCCTGGGGCCAACGTCCTGACTTTC
size: few; V: TRBV28; J: TRBJ2-3; length: 14; D: NA; CDR3: CASSPPTGQDTQYF; DNA: TGTGCCAGCAGTCCTCCGACGGGCCAAGATACGCAGTATTTT
size: NA; V: TRBV7-2; J: TRBJ1-2; length: 15; D: NA; CDR3: CASSRGLRGNYGYTF; DNA: TGTGCCAGCAGCCGGGGACTGAGAGGAAACTATGGCTACACCTTC
size: NA; V: TRBV28; J: TRBJ2-1; length: 16; D: TRBD1; CDR3: CASSWAGTGRYNEQFF; DNA: TGTGCCAGCAGTTGGGCCGGGACAGGGCGATACAATGAGCAGTTCTTC
size: NA; V: TRBV18; J: TRBJ2-2; length: 13; D: NA; CDR3: CASSREATGELFF; DNA: TGTGCCAGCTCCAGGGAAGCTACCGGGGAGCTGTTTTTT